This TCR beta chain emerged from a study of CD8 T cells in Susac syndrome. Study-wide background: Patients with Susac syndrome had blood drawn and were at that point therapy-naive, on corticosteroids, or on intravenous immunoglobulin alone.

Reverse transcription of about 0.45 to 1 ug RNA was performed with random hexamers. TCRdb redid the calling of the immunoSEQ multiplex PCR reads with MiXCR, one entry per CDR3 protein. This table has under 250,000 distinct CDR3 sequences, about 94% appearing once. Germline V gives CDR1 GTSNPN, CDR2 SVGIG (reference sequence). The CDR3 loop spans 13 amino acids. The ends were cut back, 3 bases at V and 0 bases at J, with 7 bases in the middle. The TEMRA cells underwent FACS enrichment, while the CD8+ and CD4+ T cells underwent negative isolation. The clonotype was recovered from a human donor with Susac syndrome. What was sequenced was CD4+ T cells from PBMCs. The rearrangement links TRBV30 to TRBJ2-3, with D perhaps TRBD1 (6 bases). The CDR3: CAWSGQSTDTQYF. CDR3 coding DNA: TGTGCCTGGAGCGGACAGAGCACAGATACGCAGTATTTT.